The text below deals with one T cell receptor beta chain. The data were obtained in a study of blood T cell repertoires in COVID-19. Study information: Collection of acute and convalescent COVID-19 samples took place in the United States, Italy and Spain. PBMCs, B-cell-depleted T cells, or T cells provided the cDNA or gDNA that made up the material.

Assay: immunoSEQ multiplex PCR; the TCRdb copy retains only in-frame clones and omits some. This table holds almost 200,000 clones, 85% to 90% found once. This CDR3 spans 14 amino acids. Looked up from germline, CDR1 is SEHNR and CDR2 is FQNEAQ (reference sequence). Trimming took off 5 bases at V and 3 bases at J, with 13 bases between the two ends. This chain uses TRBV7-9 with TRBJ1-1, with D unresolved. The sequenced material came from peripheral blood. The receptor comes from a woman aged 65 to 85 with acute or convalescent COVID-19. CDR3 nucleotide sequence: TGTGCCAGCAGCGCCTTCGCCGGGGACACTGAAGCTTTCTTT. This encodes CASSAFAGDTEAFF.